Listed below are T cell receptor beta chains from one sample, sequenced in a study of neurological immune-mediated disorders. TCRdb itself ran the 5' RACE reads through MiXCR, one entry per CDR3 protein. Here the sample spans about 65,000 distinct CDR3 sequences, approximately 3.7% being singletons. Sequenced: PBMCs. Receptors originate from a man in his fifties or sixties with multiple sclerosis. CDR3s include the opening cysteine and the closing phenylalanine or tryptophan. Each record gives: CDR3 protein, CDR3 DNA, V gene, clone size, D gene, J gene, CDR3 length. The D gene is left open where the match is weak. Clone size is stated in some rows and not others, as once, few, many or a class when expanded.

CASSQVGSSGNTIYF TGCGCCAGCAGCCAAGTGGGTAGCTCTGGAAACACCATATATTTT TRBV4-1 - - TRBJ1-3 15
CASSLGPLAYGYTF TGTGCCAGCAGTTTAGGTCCTCTCGCCTATGGCTACACCTTC TRBV28 many - TRBJ1-2 14
CASSLATGTGGGTQYF TGTGCCAGCAGCTTAGCGACCGGGACAGGGGGAGGGACCCAGTACTTC TRBV7-2 many TRBD1 TRBJ2-5 16
CASMIGNEQFF TGTGCCAGCATGATAGGCAATGAGCAGTTCTTC TRBV27 many - TRBJ2-1 11
CASSKVDDEQFF TGCGCCAGCAGCAAAGTGGACGATGAGCAGTTCTTC TRBV4-1 - - TRBJ2-1 12
CSARLAGGRTSTDTQYF TGCAGTGCAAGACTAGCGGGGGGCCGTACTAGCACAGATACGCAGTATTTT TRBV20-1 many TRBD2 TRBJ2-3 17
CASSLDSQNSPLHF TGCGCCAGCAGCTTGGACAGTCAGAATTCACCCCTACACTTT TRBV5-1 few - TRBJ1-6 14
CASSPAGANQPQHF TGTGCCAGCAGCCCCGCCGGGGCTAATCAGCCCCAGCATTTT TRBV28 many - TRBJ1-5 14
CASSFRDRGLGEQYF TGCGCCAGCAGCTTCCGGGACAGGGGGCTTGGTGAGCAGTACTTC TRBV5-1 many TRBD1 TRBJ2-7 15
CASSLSAGLVNYGYTF TGTGCCAGCAGTTTATCCGCAGGGTTGGTAAACTATGGCTACACCTTC TRBV28 many - TRBJ1-2 16
CASSQEIAVDTQYF TGCGCCAGCAGCCAAGAAATAGCGGTTGATACGCAGTATTTT TRBV4-1 many - TRBJ2-3 14